This T cell receptor beta chain was sequenced in a study of Graves' ophthalmopathy and Graves' hyperthyroidism. Whole-study results and caveats: Blood samples also showed most expanded thyroid clonotypes exceeding 0.001 frequency.

Additional autoimmune diseases, uncontrolled infections, pregnancy or lactation disqualified patients. This CDR3 has 15 residues. Per the germline V gene, CDR1 is SGHVS and CDR2 is FQNEAQ. RNA transcripts were the source from which TCR beta CDR3 regions were amplified. After a first-round RT-PCR with HTBI primers, a second-round multiplex PCR was run. Each CDR3 protein is one row after TCRdb ran MiXCR on the multiplex PCR reads. This table holds more than 300,000 distinct CDR3 sequences, about 16% found once. With respect to this clonotype: Its antigen is currently unknown. One end of the junction does not line up with germline, which may come from a read error.

The sequenced sample consisted of peripheral blood. The chain combines TRBV7-8 with TRBJ2-7; TRBD2 matches at 7 bases. This TCR was sampled from a woman aged 18-29 years with stable Graves' hyperthyroidism. CDR3 protein: CASSLGRGYSYEQYF. CDR3 nucleotide sequence: TGCGCCAGCAGCTTAGGGAGGGGCTACTCCTACGAGCAGTACTTC.